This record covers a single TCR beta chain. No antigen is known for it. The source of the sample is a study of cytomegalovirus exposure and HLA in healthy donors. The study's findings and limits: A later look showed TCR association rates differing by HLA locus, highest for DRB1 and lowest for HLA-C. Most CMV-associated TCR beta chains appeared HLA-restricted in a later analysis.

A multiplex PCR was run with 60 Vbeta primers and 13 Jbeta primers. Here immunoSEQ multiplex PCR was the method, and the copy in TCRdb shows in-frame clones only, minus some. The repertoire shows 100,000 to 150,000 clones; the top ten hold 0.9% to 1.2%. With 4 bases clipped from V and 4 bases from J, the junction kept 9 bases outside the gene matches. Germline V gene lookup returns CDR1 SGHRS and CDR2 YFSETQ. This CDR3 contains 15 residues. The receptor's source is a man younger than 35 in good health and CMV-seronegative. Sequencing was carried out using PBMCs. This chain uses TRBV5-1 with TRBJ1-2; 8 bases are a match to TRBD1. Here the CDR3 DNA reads TGCGCCAGCAGCCCCGGGGCAGGGGGCGTCTATGGCTACACCTTC. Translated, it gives CASSPGAGGVYGYTF.